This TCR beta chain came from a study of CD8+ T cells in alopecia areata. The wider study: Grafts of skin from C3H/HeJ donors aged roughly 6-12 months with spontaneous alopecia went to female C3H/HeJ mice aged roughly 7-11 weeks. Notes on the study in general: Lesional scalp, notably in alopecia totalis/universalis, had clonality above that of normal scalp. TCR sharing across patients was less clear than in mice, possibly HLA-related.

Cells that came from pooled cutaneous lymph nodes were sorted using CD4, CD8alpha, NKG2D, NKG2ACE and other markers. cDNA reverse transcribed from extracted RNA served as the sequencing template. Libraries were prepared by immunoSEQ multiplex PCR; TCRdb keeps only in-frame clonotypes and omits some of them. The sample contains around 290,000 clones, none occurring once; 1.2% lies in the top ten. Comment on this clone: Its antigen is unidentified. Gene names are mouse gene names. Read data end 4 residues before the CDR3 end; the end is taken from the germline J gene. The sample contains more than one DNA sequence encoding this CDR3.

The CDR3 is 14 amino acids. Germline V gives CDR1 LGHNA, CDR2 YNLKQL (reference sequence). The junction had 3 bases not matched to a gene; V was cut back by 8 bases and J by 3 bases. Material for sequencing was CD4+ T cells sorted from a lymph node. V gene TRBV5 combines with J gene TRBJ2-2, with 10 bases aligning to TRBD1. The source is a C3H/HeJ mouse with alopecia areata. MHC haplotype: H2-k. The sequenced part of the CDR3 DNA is TGTGCCAGCTCCGGGACAGGGGACACCGGG. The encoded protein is CASSGTGDTG. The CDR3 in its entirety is CASSGTGDTGQLYF.